The source of this TCR beta chain is a study of CD8 T cells in ankylosing spondylitis. TCRdb used MiXCR to reprocess the 5' RACE reads, holding one entry per CDR3 protein. The profile covers about 240,000 distinct CDR3 sequences, with approximately 10% appearing a single time and around 3% taken by the ten largest. This clonotype was seen repeatedly, ten times or more. Its antigen is not known. The CDR3 sequence is 14 residues long. The V segment lost 0 bases and the J segment 6 bases; nucleotides outside the gene matches: 3. The germline gives CDR1 LGHNA, CDR2 YNFKEQ. Study results and limitations: Blood of patients with ankylosing spondylitis appeared to be characterized by a TCR beta motif of fewer than 10 highly homologous variants. It was reported that disease-linked clones were significantly enriched in matched ankylosing spondylitis synovial fluid. In synovial fluid and blood from reactive arthritis, some motif variants were previously reported.

This chain links TRBV4-2 with TRBJ1-2, with 8 bases fitting TRBD1. The sample taken for sequencing was blood, either unsorted or a sorted T cell fraction (not recorded which). This clonotype was obtained from a male donor with ankylosing spondylitis or in good health (not recorded which). The CDR3 bases are TGTGCCAGCAGCCAAGATCGGGACAGGAATGGCTACACCTTC. Amino acids: CASSQDRDRNGYTF.